This T cell receptor (beta chain) was retrieved from a study of blood T cell repertoires in COVID-19. Study-wide background: Samples representing acute and convalescent COVID-19 were sourced from the United States, Italy and Spain. Sources were T cells, B-cell-depleted T cells, or PBMCs; the material itself was cDNA or gDNA.

Per the original data handling: Estimated nucleated cell counts came from reference gene primer amplification. Assay used: immunoSEQ multiplex PCR; TCRdb lists only in-frame clones, some missing. V and J calls plus clone size are reproduced from that table; the DNA served to infer D and trimming. The data contain 40,000 to 50,000 clones, around 90% of them singletons. The length of the CDR3 is 14 residues. V shed 3 bases and J shed 3 bases, with 12 bases lying between them. CDR1 and CDR2 from the germline V gene are KGHSH and LQKENI. The sequenced sample consisted of peripheral blood. This sequence joins TRBV18 and TRBJ2-7; D possibly corresponds to TRBD1 (6 bases). This TCR derives from a human donor in a cohort sampled during active COVID-19. CDR3 coding DNA: TGTGCCAGCTCACCTCCAGGGGTCTACTACGAGCAGTACTTC. It yields the protein CASSPPGVYYEQYF.